The 8 T cell receptor beta chains presented below share a single source sample, sequenced in a study of cytomegalovirus exposure and HLA in healthy donors. A multiplex PCR was run with 60 Vbeta primers and 13 Jbeta primers. Profiling relied on immunoSEQ multiplex PCR, and the TCRdb table lists in-frame clones only, not all of them. The sample carries 160,000 or so clones, 70% to 85% recorded once. Sequenced: PBMCs. Receptors originate from a man aged 25 to 40 in good health and CMV-seropositive.

The rearrangement uses TRBV4-3 and TRBJ2-7, with 12 bases matching TRBD1. The CDR3 runs to 14 residues. Germline-derived CDR1 and CDR2 are LGHNA and YSLEER. V shed 3 bases, J shed 7 bases, and the junction held 4 bases outside the gene matches. In nucleotides, the CDR3 is TGCGCCAGCAGCCAGGGACAGGGGGCGAGAGAGCAGTACTTC. Translating it yields CASSQGQGAREQYF.

The chain carries TRBV28 and TRBJ2-6, with TRBD1 matching over 8 bases. Losses at the gene ends were 5 bases for V and 3 bases for J; bases not matched to a gene: 6. CDR3 length: 16 amino acids. Germline CDR1 MDHEN, CDR2 SYDVKM. CDR3 region: CASSLRGRSGANVLTF. The CDR3 nucleotides read TGTGCCAGCAGTCTCAGGGGGCGCAGTGGGGCCAACGTCCTGACTTTC.

The chain couples TRBV27 to TRBJ2-2, with TRBD1 identical over 7 bases. The CDR3 spans 15 residues. V shed 7 bases, J shed 4 bases, and the junction held 9 bases outside the gene matches. The germline V gene has CDR1 MNHEY and CDR2 SMNVEV (reference sequence). The CDR3 region has the DNA TGTGCCAGCACCCTTAACAGGGGTGGCACCGGGGAGCTGTTTTTT. Encoded protein: CASTLNRGGTGELFF.

This clone was found a few times. J is TRBJ2-7 and V is TRBV4-1; TRBD2 matches 8 bases. The CDR3 runs to 16 residues. V lost 3 bases to trimming and J lost 2 bases; unmatched junction nucleotides: 9. The germline V gene has CDR1 MGHRA and CDR2 YSYEKL. The CDR3 region is CASSHPQAGGPYEQYF. CDR3 nucleotides: TGCGCCAGCAGCCATCCCCAGGCGGGGGGCCCCTACGAGCAGTACTTC.

With regard to this clone: No conserved phenylalanine or tryptophan ends this CDR3, so it is likely a read error. V usage is TRBV9 and J usage is TRBJ2-7, with no clear D. V was trimmed by 4 bases and J by 1 base, leaving 9 bases between them. Germline CDR1 reads SGDLS; CDR2 reads YYNGEE. The CDR3 spans 13 residues. The CDR3 protein is CASSSPGSYEQYL. The CDR3 DNA reads TGTGCCAGCAGCTCCCCGGGTTCCTACGAGCAGTACCTC.

This clone was seen a handful of times. This chain connects TRBV7-6 to TRBJ2-5; a possible D gene is TRBD2 (7 bases). The length of the CDR3 is 15 residues. The germline V gene encodes CDR1 SGHVS and CDR2 FNYEAQ. V was clipped by 2 bases and J by 0 bases, with 10 bases between them. This CDR3 is CASSLSGGHQETQYF. CDR3 bases: TGTGCCAGCAGCTTATCCGGGGGGCACCAAGAGACCCAGTACTTC.

This chain links TRBV2 with TRBJ2-3; 7 bases align to TRBD1. Germline CDR1 is SNHLY and CDR2 is FYNNEI. J lost 3 bases, V lost 3 bases, and 6 bases had no gene match. This CDR3 has 15 residues. The CDR3 loop reads CASSDRDRGTDTQYF. The CDR3, as DNA: TGTGCCAGCAGTGATCGGGACAGAGGAACAGATACGCAGTATTTT.

V and J are TRBV28 and TRBJ2-5; the match to TRBD1 covers 7 bases. CDR1 MDHEN and CDR2 SYDVKM come from the germline V gene. V trimming: 7 bases; J trimming: 3 bases; junction bases outside the gene matches: 5. The CDR3 runs 13 residues. The CDR3 region is CASTTGTEETQYF. For the CDR3, the DNA is TGTGCCAGCACGACCGGGACAGAAGAGACCCAGTACTTC.